The clone carrying this TCR beta chain was picked up a small number of times. Its antigen remains unidentified. Every patient relapsed after autologous stem cell transplantation, and brentuximab vedotin exposure varied. Complete response, partial response or progressive disease constituted the best responses recorded. The method was immunoSEQ multiplex PCR; TCRdb's version includes in-frame clones alone and lacks a portion of them. The sample has approximately 36,000 clones, about 70% seen once; the top ten hold around an eighth. The entry originates in a study of PD-1 blockade in classical Hodgkin lymphoma. Whole-study context: Patients were infused with nivolumab 3 mg/kg every 2 weeks. Study findings and constraints: At baseline, newly diagnosed patients reportedly showed less TCR diversity than healthy donors. TCR diversity rose significantly by C4D1 in CD4+ but not CD8+ cells.

The CDR3 spans 14 residues. Germline V gene lookup returns CDR1 SNHLY and CDR2 FYNNEI. Trimming removed 1 base from V and 11 bases from J, with 15 bases in between. The source material was peripheral blood mononuclear cells (PBMCs), sampled before the second cycle of nivolumab. This receptor was obtained from a human donor with classical Hodgkin lymphoma. The genes are TRBV2 and TRBJ2-1; D uncertain. The chain's CDR3 is CASSEVAVGQQQFF. The CDR3 DNA reads TGTGCCAGCAGTGAAGTGGCTGTTGGGCAGCAGCAGTTCTTC.